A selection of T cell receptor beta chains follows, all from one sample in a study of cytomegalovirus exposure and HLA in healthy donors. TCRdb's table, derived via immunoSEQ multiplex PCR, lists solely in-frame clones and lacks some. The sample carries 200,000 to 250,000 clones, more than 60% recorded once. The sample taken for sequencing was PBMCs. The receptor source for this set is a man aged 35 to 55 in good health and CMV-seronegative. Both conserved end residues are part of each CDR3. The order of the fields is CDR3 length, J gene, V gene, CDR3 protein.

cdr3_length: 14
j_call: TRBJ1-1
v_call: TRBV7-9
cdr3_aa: CASSPSQRNTEAFF

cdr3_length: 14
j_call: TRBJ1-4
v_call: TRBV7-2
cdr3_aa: CASTSGQSNEKLFF

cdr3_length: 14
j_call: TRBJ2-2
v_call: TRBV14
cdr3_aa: CASSQQTATGELFF

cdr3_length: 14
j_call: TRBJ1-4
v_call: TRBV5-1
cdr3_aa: CASSLGTGSEKLFF

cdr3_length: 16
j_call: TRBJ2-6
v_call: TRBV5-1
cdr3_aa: CASSVTPGSGANVLTF

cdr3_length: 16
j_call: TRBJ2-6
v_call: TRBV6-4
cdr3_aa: CASSQDRVSGANVLTF

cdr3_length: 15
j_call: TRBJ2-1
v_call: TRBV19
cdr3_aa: CASSIDSRSYNEQFF

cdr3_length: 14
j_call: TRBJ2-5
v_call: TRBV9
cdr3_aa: CASSGGPYQETQYF

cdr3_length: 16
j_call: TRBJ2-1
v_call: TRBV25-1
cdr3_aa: CASSDPRPQSYNEQFF

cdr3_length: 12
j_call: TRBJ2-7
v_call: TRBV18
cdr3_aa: CASSPGGYEQYF

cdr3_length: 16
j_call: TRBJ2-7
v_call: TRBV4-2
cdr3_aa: CASSQDITSGGYEQYF

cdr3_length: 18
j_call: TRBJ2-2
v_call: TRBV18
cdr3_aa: CASSRKSQTDTNTGELFF

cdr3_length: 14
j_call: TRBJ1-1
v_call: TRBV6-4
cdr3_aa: CASRWDRASTEAFF

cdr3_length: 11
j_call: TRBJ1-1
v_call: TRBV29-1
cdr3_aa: CSVGANTEAFF

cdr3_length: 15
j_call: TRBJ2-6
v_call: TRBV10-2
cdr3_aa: CASRTSFSGANVLTF

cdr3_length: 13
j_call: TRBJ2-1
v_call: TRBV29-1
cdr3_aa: CSVAGEKYNEQFF

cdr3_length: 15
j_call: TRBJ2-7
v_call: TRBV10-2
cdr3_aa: CASGGLQREGREQYF

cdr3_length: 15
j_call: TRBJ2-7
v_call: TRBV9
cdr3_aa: CASSLAGTASYEQYF

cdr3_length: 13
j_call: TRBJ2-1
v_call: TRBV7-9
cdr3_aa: CASSHPSAREQFF

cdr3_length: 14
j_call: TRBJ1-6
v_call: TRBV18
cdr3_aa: CASSPGQGETPLHF

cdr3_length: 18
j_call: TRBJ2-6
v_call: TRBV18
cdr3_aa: CASSPRQGSISGANVLTF

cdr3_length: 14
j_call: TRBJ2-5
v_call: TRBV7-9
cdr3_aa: CASSIGQGQETQYF

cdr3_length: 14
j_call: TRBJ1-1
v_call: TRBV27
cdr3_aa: CASSWGGLGTEAFF

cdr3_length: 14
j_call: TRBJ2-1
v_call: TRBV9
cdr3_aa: CASSPGGGKDEQFF

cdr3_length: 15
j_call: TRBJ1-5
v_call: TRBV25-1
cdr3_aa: CASSATGTLNQPQHF

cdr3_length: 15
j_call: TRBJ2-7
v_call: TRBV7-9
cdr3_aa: CASEQGTGKTTKQYF

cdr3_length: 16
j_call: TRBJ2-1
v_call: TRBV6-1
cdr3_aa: CASSEDRRGPHNEQFF